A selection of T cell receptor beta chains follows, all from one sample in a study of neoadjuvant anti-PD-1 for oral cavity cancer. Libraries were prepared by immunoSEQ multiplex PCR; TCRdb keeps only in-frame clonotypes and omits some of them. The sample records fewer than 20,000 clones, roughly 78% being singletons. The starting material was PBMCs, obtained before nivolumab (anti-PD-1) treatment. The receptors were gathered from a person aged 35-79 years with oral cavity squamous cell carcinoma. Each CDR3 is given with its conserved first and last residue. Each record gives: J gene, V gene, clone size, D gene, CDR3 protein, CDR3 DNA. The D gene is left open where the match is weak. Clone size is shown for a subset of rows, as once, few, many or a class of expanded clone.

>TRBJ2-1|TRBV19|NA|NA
CASSIDVNFYNEQFF
TGTGCCAGTAGTATAGATGTGAACTTCTACAATGAGCAGTTCTTC
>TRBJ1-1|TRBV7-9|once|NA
CASSPAVTEAFF
TGTGCCAGCAGCCCAGCGGTCACTGAAGCTTTCTTT
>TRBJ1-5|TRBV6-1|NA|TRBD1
CASSETGNQPQHF
TGTGCCAGCAGTGAGACAGGGAACCAGCCCCAGCATTTT
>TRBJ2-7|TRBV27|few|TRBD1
CASSLGQAYYEQYF
TGTGCCAGCAGTTTAGGACAGGCCTACTACGAGCAGTACTTC
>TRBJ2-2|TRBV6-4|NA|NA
CASSDSLDTGELFF
TGTGCCAGCAGTGACTCACTAGACACCGGGGAGCTGTTTTTT
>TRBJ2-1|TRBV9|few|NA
CASSVGGVNNEQFF
TGTGCCAGCAGCGTCGGGGGAGTGAACAATGAGCAGTTCTTC
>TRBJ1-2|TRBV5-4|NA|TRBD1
CASSPAVQGALNYGYTF
TGTGCCAGCAGTCCGGCGGTGCAGGGGGCCCTTAACTATGGCTACACCTTC
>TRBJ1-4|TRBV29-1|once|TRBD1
CSVLGQGDGKLFF
TGCAGCGTTTTGGGACAGGGCGATGGCAAACTGTTTTTT
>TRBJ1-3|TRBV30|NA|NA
CAWTGSGNTIYF
TGTGCCTGGACAGGCTCTGGAAACACCATATATTTT
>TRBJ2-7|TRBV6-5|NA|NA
CASSWNYEQYF
TGTGCCAGCAGTTGGAACTACGAGCAGTACTTC
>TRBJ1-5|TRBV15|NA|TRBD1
CATSRSGTGWDQPQHF
TGTGCCACCAGCAGGTCCGGGACAGGGTGGGATCAGCCCCAGCATTTT
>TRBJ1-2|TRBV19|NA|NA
CASSPRGEVDYGYTF
TGTGCCAGTAGCCCCCGGGGGGAAGTGGACTATGGCTACACCTTC
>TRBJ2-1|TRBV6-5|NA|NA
CASRHTGGEQFF
TGTGCCAGCAGGCACACTGGGGGTGAGCAGTTCTTC
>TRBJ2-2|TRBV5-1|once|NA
CASSERGSINTGELFF
TGCGCCAGCAGCGAAAGAGGGAGTATAAACACCGGGGAGCTGTTTTTT
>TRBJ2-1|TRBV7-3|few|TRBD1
CASSLTYSTGVDEQFF
TGTGCCAGCAGCTTAACGTATTCAACAGGGGTGGATGAGCAGTTCTTC
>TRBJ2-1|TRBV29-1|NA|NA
CSVQGGGYNEQFF
TGCAGCGTCCAAGGCGGCGGCTACAATGAGCAGTTCTTC
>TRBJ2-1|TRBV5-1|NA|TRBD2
CASSATSGSYNEQFF
TGCGCCAGCAGCGCGACTAGCGGGAGCTACAATGAGCAGTTCTTC
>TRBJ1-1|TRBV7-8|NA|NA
CASSKAQGLDTEAFF
TGTGCCAGCAGCAAGGCGCAGGGTCTGGACACTGAAGCTTTCTTT
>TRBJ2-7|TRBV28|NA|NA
CASTTLGGAYEQYF
TGTGCCAGCACCACCCTCGGAGGGGCCTACGAGCAGTACTTC
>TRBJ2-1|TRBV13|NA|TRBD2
CASSARTSGTSYNEQFF
TGTGCCAGCAGCGCCCGGACTAGCGGAACCTCCTACAATGAGCAGTTCTTC
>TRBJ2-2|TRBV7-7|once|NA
CASSFGDVSSGELFF
TGTGCTAGCAGCTTCGGGGACGTTTCCTCCGGGGAGCTGTTTTTT
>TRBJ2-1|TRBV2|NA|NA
CASSERGGGPYNEQFF
TGTGCCAGCAGTGAAAGGGGAGGGGGACCTTACAATGAGCAGTTCTTC
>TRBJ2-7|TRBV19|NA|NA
CATRLRQGLEQYF
TGTGCCACCAGGCTGCGACAGGGACTCGAGCAGTACTTC
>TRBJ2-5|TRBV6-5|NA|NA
CASIGGTQETQYF
TGTGCCAGCATCGGAGGGACCCAAGAGACCCAGTACTTC
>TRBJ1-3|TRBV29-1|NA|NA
CSVEPTEPGGNTIYF
TGCAGCGTTGAGCCGACCGAGCCCGGCGGAAACACCATATATTTT
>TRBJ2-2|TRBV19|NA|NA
CASTLTQVDGELFF
TGTGCCAGTACCCTTACCCAGGTGGACGGGGAGCTGTTTTTT
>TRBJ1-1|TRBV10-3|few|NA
CAISEGQQNTEAFF
TGTGCCATCAGTGAGGGACAGCAGAACACTGAAGCTTTCTTT
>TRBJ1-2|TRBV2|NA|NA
CASSASAGPYGYTF
TGTGCCAGCAGTGCCTCGGCAGGCCCATATGGCTACACCTTC
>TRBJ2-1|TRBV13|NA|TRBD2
CASSLETSGSNEQFF
TGTGCCAGCAGCTTAGAGACTAGCGGGAGTAATGAGCAGTTCTTC
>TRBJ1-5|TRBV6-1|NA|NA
CASMLRGTNNQPQHF
TGTGCCAGCATGCTTAGGGGGACGAACAATCAGCCCCAGCATTTT
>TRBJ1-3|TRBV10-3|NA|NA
CAISDAGASGNTIYF
TGTGCCATCAGTGACGCAGGGGCCTCTGGAAACACCATATATTTT
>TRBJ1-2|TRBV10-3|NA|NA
CAISDKGANYGYTF
TGTGCCATCAGTGATAAGGGAGCTAACTATGGCTACACCTTC
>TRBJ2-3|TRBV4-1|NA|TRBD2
CASSQDAGVVDTQYF
TGCGCCAGCAGCCAAGACGCGGGAGTGGTAGATACGCAGTATTTT
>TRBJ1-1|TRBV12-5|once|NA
CASGLVEGAAFF
TGTGCTAGTGGTTTGGTAGAAGGTGCAGCTTTCTTT
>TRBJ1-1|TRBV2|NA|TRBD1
CASSDLGQGSEAFF
TGTGCCAGCAGTGACCTGGGACAGGGATCTGAAGCTTTCTTT
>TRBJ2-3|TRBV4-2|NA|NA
CASSQDLRGDTQYF
TGTGCCAGCAGCCAAGATCTCAGAGGAGATACGCAGTATTTT
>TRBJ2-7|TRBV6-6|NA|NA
CASSYQQGPYEQYF
TGTGCCAGCAGTTACCAACAGGGCCCCTACGAGCAGTACTTC
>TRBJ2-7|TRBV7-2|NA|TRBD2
CASSFVSGKAYEQYF
TGTGCCAGCAGCTTTGTTAGCGGGAAAGCCTACGAGCAGTACTTC
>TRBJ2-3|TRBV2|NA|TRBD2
CASSEMTSGTIDTQYF
TGTGCCAGCAGTGAAATGACTAGCGGGACTATAGATACGCAGTATTTT
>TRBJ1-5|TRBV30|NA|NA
CAWSAPGVQPQHF
TGTGCCTGGAGTGCCCCAGGGGTCCAGCCCCAGCATTTT
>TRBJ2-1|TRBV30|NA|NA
CAWSGAGNEQFF
TGTGCCTGGAGCGGGGCCGGCAATGAGCAGTTCTTC
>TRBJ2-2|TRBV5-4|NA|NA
CASSRDSGGTGELFF
TGTGCCAGCAGCAGAGACTCCGGGGGCACCGGGGAGCTGTTTTTT
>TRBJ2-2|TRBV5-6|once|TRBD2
CASSFGLAGPTGELFF
TGTGCCAGCAGCTTCGGACTAGCGGGACCAACCGGGGAGCTGTTTTTT
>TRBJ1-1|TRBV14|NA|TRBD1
CASSNTGGDTEAFF
TGTGCCAGCAGCAATACAGGGGGGGACACTGAAGCTTTCTTT